Listed here is a single T cell receptor (beta chain). The antigen is undetermined. CDR3 length: 13 amino acids. The sample originates from a study of T cells expressing NK-cell markers. Study-level background: According to the study, TCR beta repertoires originated from sorted CD3+CD56+NKG2C+, CD3+CD56+NKG2C- and CD3+CD56-NKG2C+ T cells. HCMV serostatus: seven of eight sequenced donors positive, one negative.

Study-level points and caveats: Five or six donors showed dominant NKG2C+ clonotypes comprising about 1.0-7.0% of their CD8+ T cells.

TCRdb reworked the 5' RACE reads into one entry per CDR3 protein, no DNA. The sample has hundreds of thousands of distinct CDR3 sequences; the top ten hold under 4.5%. The rearrangement links TRBV12-3 or TRBV12-4 to TRBJ2-3. Sequencing was done on a sample of blood T cells: a sorted CD56 or NKG2C T cell subset, CD4+ or CD8+ T cells, or bulk PBMC T cells (not recorded which). This sequence originates from a young man in good health. This CDR3 is CASRATVTDTQYF.